The 32 T cell receptor beta chains given below trace back to one sample, sequenced in a study of blood T cell repertoires in COVID-19. Profiling relied on immunoSEQ multiplex PCR, and the TCRdb table lists in-frame clones only, not all of them. Seen here are approximately 280,000 clones, 75% to 90% observed once, and the top ten hold around an eighth. Sequencing was performed on peripheral blood. These receptors all stem from a woman aged 55-69 years with acute or convalescent COVID-19.

The rearrangement joins TRBV5-1 to TRBJ2-1; 9 bases are a match to TRBD2. Germline CDR1 SGHRS, CDR2 YFSETQ. The junction had 9 bases not matched to a gene; V was cut back by 4 bases and J by 4 bases. The length of the CDR3 is 16 residues. The CDR3 here is CASSTRGGRVYNEQFF. Here the CDR3 DNA reads TGCGCCAGCAGCACCCGGGGCGGGAGGGTATACAATGAGCAGTTCTTC.

The sample holds one count of this clone. J is TRBJ1-2 and V is TRBV27; 7 bases line up with TRBD1. CDR1 is MNHEY and CDR2 is SMNVEV in the germline V gene (reference sequence). The V gene end was trimmed by 5 bases and the J gene end by 7 bases; junction bases not matched to a gene: 13. CDR3 length equals 15 residues. CDR3 residues: CASSPWTGGWSGYTF. CDR3 nucleotides: TGTGCCAGCAGTCCGTGGACAGGCGGATGGTCTGGCTACACCTTC.

This clone has a handful of counts. The chain employs TRBV10-3 and TRBJ1-1, with TRBD1 matching over 8 bases. CDR1 and CDR2 (germline): ENHRY, SYGVKD. V was pared by 6 bases and J by 1 base, with 4 bases of the junction left unmatched. The CDR3 has 14 amino acids. The CDR3, as DNA: TGTGCCATCAGGGGACAGGCTGAGAACACTGAAGCTTTCTTT. This gives the protein CAIRGQAENTEAFF.

The chain uses TRBV14 and TRBJ1-1, with 9 bases aligning to TRBD1. Germline CDR1 and CDR2: SGHDN and FVKESK. V was pared by 6 bases and J by 7 bases, with 6 bases of the junction left unmatched. The CDR3 extends over 13 amino acids. CDR3: CASRGQGTGEAFF. Written as DNA, the CDR3 is TGTGCCAGCAGGGGACAGGGAACGGGTGAAGCTTTCTTT.

The DNA for the CDR3 is TGTGCCAGAAGCTCGAGACAGGGGGCGATCTATGGCTACACCTTC. This gives the protein CARSSRQGAIYGYTF. This sequence joins TRBV5-3 and TRBJ1-2; TRBD1 matches 10 bases. TRBV5-3 is an ORF, with its function uncertain. J gave up 4 bases and V 3 bases, and 6 bases lay outside the gene matches. The CDR3 contains 15 residues.

Regarding this clone: The sample contains more than one DNA sequence encoding this CDR3. This chain links TRBV5-1 with TRBJ2-1, with 8 bases fitting TRBD2. Germline CDR1 is SGHRS and CDR2 is YFSETQ. CDR3 size: 15 residues. Trimming removed 4 bases from V and 4 bases from J; junction bases left unmatched: 7. Written as DNA, the CDR3 is TGCGCCAGCAGCCCCGGACTAGCAGGTTACAATGAGCAGTTCTTC. This encodes CASSPGLAGYNEQFF.

The chain joins TRBV9 to TRBJ1-2; the match to TRBD1 covers 8 bases. V shed 0 bases and J 4 bases; nucleotides not matched to a gene: 5. This CDR3 comprises 15 residues. Germline V gene lookup returns CDR1 SGDLS and CDR2 YYNGEE. CDR3 in amino acids: CASSVGQGAGYGYTF. CDR3 DNA: TGTGCCAGCAGCGTAGGGCAGGGGGCAGGCTATGGCTACACCTTC.

J is TRBJ1-2 and V is TRBV7-9; D remains unclear. V was shortened by 2 bases and J by 1 base, with 11 bases between the two germline ends. This CDR3 spans 15 amino acids. The V gene's germline CDR1 is SEHNR and CDR2 FQNEAQ (reference sequence). The CDR3 loop is CASSLPRGFNYGYTF. CDR3 coding DNA: TGTGCCAGCAGCTTACCAAGAGGATTTAACTATGGCTACACCTTC.

The J gene is TRBJ2-5, the V gene TRBV12-3 or TRBV12-4; D gene unclear. The CDR3 loop spans 13 amino acids. V was cut by 4 bases and J by 4 bases, with 10 bases left in between. The CDR3 DNA sequence: TGTGCCAGCAGTTCCCAGAGAGGAGAGACCCAGTACTTC. Amino acids: CASSSQRGETQYF.

The gene calls are TRBV12-3 or TRBV12-4 and TRBJ1-2; a weak D match, TRBD1 (5 bases). V lost 0 bases and J 8 bases, leaving 10 bases between the germline ends. This CDR3 comprises 13 residues. The CDR3 here is CASSLAQGRGYTF. The CDR3 DNA is TGTGCCAGCAGTTTAGCCCAGGGCAGAGGCTACACCTTC.

This clone was counted a single time. V usage is TRBV6-1 and J usage is TRBJ1-4; TRBD1 matches 7 bases. Germline V CDR1 and CDR2: MNHNS, SASEGT. V gave up 1 base and J gave up 7 bases; unmatched junction bases: 6. The CDR3 extends over 15 amino acids. CDR3 residues: CASSEGDSSGEKLFF. DNA for the CDR3: TGTGCCAGCAGTGAAGGGGACAGCTCTGGTGAAAAACTGTTTTTT.

This chain connects TRBV7-2 to TRBJ2-7, with 7 bases identical to TRBD1. Germline CDR1 SGHTA, CDR2 FQGNSA. Trimming took 5 bases from V and 4 from J; bases not matched to a gene: 5. This CDR3 is built from 13 residues. The CDR3 DNA reads TGTGCCAGCAGCCCCCGACAGGGATACGAGCAGTACTTC. Translation gives CASSPRQGYEQYF.

There are a few counts of this clone. The chain employs TRBV5-1 and TRBJ1-2, with D tentatively TRBD1 (6 bases). This CDR3 is built from 14 residues. CDR1 SGHRS and CDR2 YFSETQ come from the germline V gene. Deletions cut 4 bases from V and 2 bases from J, with 12 bases between. The CDR3 coding sequence is TGCGCCAGCAGCGGGGGACACAGCAACTATGGCTACACCTTC. Translation: CASSGGHSNYGYTF.

The rearrangement links TRBV7-9 to TRBJ2-5, with unresolved D. Germline-derived CDR1 and CDR2 are SEHNR and FQNEAQ (reference sequence). The CDR3 runs 14 residues. The germline V and J ends were trimmed by 4 bases and 1 base, with 10 bases remaining between them. This CDR3 is CASSWQVSQETQYF. The CDR3 region has the DNA TGTGCCAGCAGCTGGCAGGTGTCCCAAGAGACCCAGTACTTC.

The chain recombines TRBV6-5 with TRBJ1-2, with D possibly matching TRBD1 (6 bases). Germline V gene sequence: CDR1 MNHEY, CDR2 SVGAGI. The CDR3 loop spans 13 amino acids. Deletions cut 6 bases from V and 7 bases from J, with 15 bases between. DNA of the CDR3: TGTGCCAGCAGCGCCACCGACAGGTCTGGCTACACCTTC. It encodes CASSATDRSGYTF.

This sequence joins TRBV3-1 (or the pseudogene TRBV3-2) and TRBJ1-6, with D possibly being TRBD1 (5 bases). Trimming cost V 4 bases and J 0 bases, with 16 bases left between them. Germline CDR1 and CDR2: LGHDT and YNNKEL (reference sequence). The length of the CDR3 is 18 residues. CDR3: CASSPRDLRSSYNSPLHF. The CDR3 DNA sequence: TGTGCCAGCAGCCCCCGGGACTTGCGCTCCTCCTATAATTCACCCCTCCACTTT.

Concerning this clone: The same CDR3 arises from other DNA sequences in this sample as well. The chain has TRBV7-2 and TRBJ1-5; 9 bases map to TRBD1. Germline V gives CDR1 SGHTA, CDR2 FQGNSA. Trimming took 1 base from V and 4 from J; bases not matched to a gene: 2. The CDR3 extends over 15 amino acids. CDR3: CASSLVGQGNQPQHF. The CDR3 DNA follows: TGTGCCAGCAGCTTAGTGGGACAGGGAAATCAGCCCCAGCATTTT.

This clone was seen just once. This chain links TRBV7-6 with TRBJ2-1, with 7 bases identical to TRBD1. The CDR3 length is 15 residues. Germline V gives CDR1 SGHVS, CDR2 FNYEAQ. With 3 bases clipped from V and 8 bases from J, the junction kept 10 bases outside the gene matches. CDR3 coding DNA: TGTGCCAGCAGCTTTGTCCCTATAGGGGGCGATGAGCAGTTCTTC. The encoded protein is CASSFVPIGGDEQFF.

The rearrangement joins TRBV3-1 (or the pseudogene TRBV3-2) to TRBJ1-1; no clear D gene. V was shortened by 3 bases and J by 2 bases, with 13 bases between the two germline ends. Per germline, CDR1 LGHDT and CDR2 YNNKEL (reference sequence). The CDR3 totals 15 residues. The CDR3 region is CASSHYPLDNTEAFF. CDR3 coding DNA: TGTGCCAGCAGCCATTACCCGCTAGATAACACTGAAGCTTTCTTT.

The chain is built from TRBV10-1 and TRBJ1-5; perhaps TRBD1 as D (6 bases). In germline, CDR1 is WNHNN, CDR2 SYGVQD (reference sequence). Between the trimmed V and J ends, which lost 8 bases and 3 bases, there was a span of 14 bases. This CDR3 has 14 amino acids. The CDR3 DNA is TGCGCCAGCGGCTCTGACAGGATCAATCAGCCCCAGCATTTT. Translated, it gives CASGSDRINQPQHF.

The rearrangement joins TRBV5-1 to TRBJ2-4; D is ambiguous. Germline V gene sequence: CDR1 SGHRS, CDR2 YFSETQ. This CDR3 has 15 amino acids. Between the trimmed V and J ends, which lost 3 bases and 0 bases, there was a span of 10 bases. This CDR3 is CASSSNTIAKNIQYF. CDR3 sequence (DNA): TGCGCCAGCAGCTCCAACACGATAGCCAAAAACATTCAGTACTTC.

The J gene is TRBJ2-5, the V gene TRBV18; 8 bases fit TRBD1. The CDR3 consists of 17 residues. V gave up 3 bases and J gave up 1 base; unmatched junction bases: 10. CDR1 and CDR2 from the germline V gene are KGHSH and LQKENI. The CDR3: CASSPLPRGPSQETQYF. The CDR3, as DNA: TGTGCCAGCTCACCCTTGCCCAGGGGGCCCTCCCAAGAGACCCAGTACTTC.

The V call is TRBV7-3, the J call TRBJ2-1; TRBD2 agrees at 7 bases. Germline CDR1 reads SGHTA; CDR2 reads FQGTGA. The CDR3 loop spans 16 amino acids. V was pared by 5 bases and J by 8 bases, with 15 bases of the junction left unmatched. The chain's CDR3 is CASSPRQRGHRDEQFF. The CDR3 coding sequence is TGTGCCAGCAGCCCCCGTCAGCGGGGTCATAGAGATGAGCAGTTCTTC.

This chain uses TRBV3-1 (or the pseudogene TRBV3-2) with TRBJ2-1, with a tentative D call TRBD2 (6 bases). Deletions cut 5 bases from V and 0 bases from J, with 14 bases between. There are 16 residues in the CDR3. Per germline, CDR1 LGHDT and CDR2 YNNKEL (reference sequence). Written as DNA, the CDR3 is TGTGCCAGCAGCTCCCGAGGAGGGATCTCCTACAATGAGCAGTTCTTC. Residues: CASSSRGGISYNEQFF.

This clone was observed a few times. The chain joins TRBV6-1 to TRBJ2-7; D gene ambiguous. Germline lookup yields CDR1 MNHNS and CDR2 SASEGT. V gave up 3 bases and J gave up 7 bases, with 10 bases separating them. The CDR3 is made up of 12 amino acids. The CDR3 bases are TGTGCCAGCAGTGATAGTCTCCGAGAGCAGTACTTC. This codes for CASSDSLREQYF.

V is TRBV28 and J is TRBJ2-3; 9 bases agree with TRBD2. Germline V lookup: CDR1 MDHEN, CDR2 SYDVKM. CDR3 length: 18 amino acids. V shed 3 bases, J shed 0 bases, and the junction held 10 bases outside the gene matches. CDR3 DNA sequence: TGTGCCAGCAGTTTCCCTCTTTCCCTAGCGGGGAGCACAGATACGCAGTATTTT. Its translation is CASSFPLSLAGSTDTQYF. Complete variable domain (other parts from reference TRBV28 and TRBJ2-3): DVKVTQSSRYLVKRTGEKVFLECVQDMDHENMFWYRQDPGLGLRLIYFSYDVKMKEKGDIPEGYSVSREKKERFSLILESASTNQTSMYLCASSFPLSLAGSTDTQYFGPGTRLTVL.

This chain links TRBV10-3 with TRBJ1-5; D is perhaps TRBD1 (6 bases). Trimming cost V 4 bases and J 3 bases, with 13 bases left between them. The CDR3 has 15 amino acids. Germline V lookup: CDR1 ENHRY, CDR2 SYGVKD. Here the CDR3 DNA reads TGTGCCATCAGTGCAGGGTCAGGGGTCAATCAGCCCCAGCATTTT. Encoded protein: CAISAGSGVNQPQHF.

The V gene is TRBV28, the J gene TRBJ2-1; TRBD2 matches at 10 bases. The CDR3 extends over 15 amino acids. The J segment lost 3 bases and the V segment lost 6 bases, leaving 5 bases of the junction unmatched. Germline loops: CDR1 MDHEN, CDR2 SYDVKM. In DNA form, the CDR3 reads TGTGCCAGCAGCCCGAGCGGGGGGGGCTACAATGAGCAGTTCTTC. This translates into CASSPSGGGYNEQFF.

V usage is TRBV7-6 and J usage is TRBJ2-2, with 7 bases lining up with TRBD1. CDR3 length equals 15 residues. J lost 4 bases, V lost 2 bases, and 4 bases had no gene match. From germline, CDR1 is SGHVS and CDR2 FNYEAQ. The CDR3 DNA sequence: TGTGCCAGCAGCTTAATCCCAGGGGGCACCGGGGAGCTGTTTTTT. This encodes CASSLIPGGTGELFF.

The rearrangement joins TRBV7-3 to TRBJ2-7; TRBD2 matches at 8 bases. V dropped 0 bases and J dropped 3; count of bases not matched to a gene: 1. The germline V gene has CDR1 SGHTA and CDR2 FQGTGA. This CDR3 is 14 amino acids long. The CDR3 DNA reads as TGTGCCAGCAGCTTAACTGGGACTAGCTACGAGCAGTACTTC. It codes for CASSLTGTSYEQYF.

The CDR3 region has the DNA TGTGCCAGTAGTCCGGAGGACACAGATACGCAGTATTTT. This sequence encodes CASSPEDTDTQYF. The V call is TRBV19, the J call TRBJ2-3; D might be TRBD2 (5 bases). The CDR3 is made up of 13 amino acids. The V end lost 5 bases, the J end lost 2 bases, and 8 bases lay between the germline ends. The germline V gene encodes CDR1 LNHDA and CDR2 SQIVND (reference sequence).

V gene TRBV19 combines with J gene TRBJ1-5; D is ambiguous. This CDR3 contains 14 residues. The germline V gene encodes CDR1 LNHDA and CDR2 SQIVND (reference sequence). Trimming cost V 1 base and J 2 bases, with 6 bases left between them. The CDR3 here is CASSIAGGNQPQHF. The CDR3, as DNA: TGTGCCAGTAGTATAGCCGGGGGCAATCAGCCCCAGCATTTT.